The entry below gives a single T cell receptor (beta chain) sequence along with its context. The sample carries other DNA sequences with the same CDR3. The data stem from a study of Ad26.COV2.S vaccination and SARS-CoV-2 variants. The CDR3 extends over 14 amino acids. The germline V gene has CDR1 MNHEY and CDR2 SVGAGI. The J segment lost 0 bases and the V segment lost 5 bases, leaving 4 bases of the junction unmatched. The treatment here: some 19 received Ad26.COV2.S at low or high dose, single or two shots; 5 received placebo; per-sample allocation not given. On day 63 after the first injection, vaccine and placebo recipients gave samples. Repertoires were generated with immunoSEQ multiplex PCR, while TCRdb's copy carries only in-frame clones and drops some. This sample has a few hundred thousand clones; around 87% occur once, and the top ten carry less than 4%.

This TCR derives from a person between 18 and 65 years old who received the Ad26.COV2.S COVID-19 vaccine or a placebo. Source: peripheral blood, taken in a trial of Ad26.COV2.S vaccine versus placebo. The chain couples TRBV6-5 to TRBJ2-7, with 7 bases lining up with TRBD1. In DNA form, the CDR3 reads TGTGCCAGCAGTCGGGACAGAAGCTCCTACGAGCAGTACTTC. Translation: CASSRDRSSYEQYF.